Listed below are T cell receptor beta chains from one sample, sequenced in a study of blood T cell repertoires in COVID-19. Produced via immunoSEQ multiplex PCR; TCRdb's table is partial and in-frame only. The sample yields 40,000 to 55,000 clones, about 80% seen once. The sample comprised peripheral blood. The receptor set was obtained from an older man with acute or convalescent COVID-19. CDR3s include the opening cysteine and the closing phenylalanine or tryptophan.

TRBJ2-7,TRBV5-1,CASRTSGGSYEQYF
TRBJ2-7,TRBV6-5,CASRRIAEDYEQYF
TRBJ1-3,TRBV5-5,CASSLRLPTESGNTIYF
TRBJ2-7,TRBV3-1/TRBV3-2,CASSPRDRGFDEQYF
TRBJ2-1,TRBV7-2,CASRPGTRINEQFF
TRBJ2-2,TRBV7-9,CASSWVPGLVPGELFF
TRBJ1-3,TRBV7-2,CASSLPSGGRGNTIYF
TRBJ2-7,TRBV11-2,CASSSAYEQYF
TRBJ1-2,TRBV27,CASSFKGAPYGYTF
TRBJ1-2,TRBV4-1,CASSQAHSNSYGYTF
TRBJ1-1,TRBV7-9,CASSLRTGLNTEAFF
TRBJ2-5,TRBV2,CASSGTSAQETQYF
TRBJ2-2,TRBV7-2,CASSSQITGELFF
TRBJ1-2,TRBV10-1,CASSEFWGGASNYGYTF
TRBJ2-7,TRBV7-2,CASSLDRGGAYEQYF
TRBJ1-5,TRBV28,CASSSQGIGNQPQHF
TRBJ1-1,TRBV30,CAWKYFSTEAFF
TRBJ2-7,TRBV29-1,CSVLGQGINEQYF
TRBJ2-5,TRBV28,CASRSETQYF
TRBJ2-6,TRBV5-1,CASSAGTYTGPGANVLTF
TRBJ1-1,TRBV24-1,CATRDRSNTEAFF
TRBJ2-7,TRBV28,CASSRTGGGYEQYF
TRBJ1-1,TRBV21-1,CASYITPRNTEAFF
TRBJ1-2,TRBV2,CASREDRETYGYTF
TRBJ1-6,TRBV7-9,CASSLTGRASPLHF
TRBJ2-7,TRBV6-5,CASWDRGRQHEQYF
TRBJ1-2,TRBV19,CASSIPGEVYGYTF
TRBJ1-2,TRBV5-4,CASSQDRVVYGYTF
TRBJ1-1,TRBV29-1,CSAPTPPTNTEAFF
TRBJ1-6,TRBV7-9,CASSFPQGGLDNSPLHF
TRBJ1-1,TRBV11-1,CASSLVRNGNTEAFF
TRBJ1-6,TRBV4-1,CASRPTFRDRNSPLHF
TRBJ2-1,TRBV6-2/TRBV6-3,CASSYPYNEQFF
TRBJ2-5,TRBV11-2,CASSLALGDLVTQYF
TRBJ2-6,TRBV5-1,CASSLDGAPGANVLTF
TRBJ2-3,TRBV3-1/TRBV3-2,CASSQVDGSDTQYF
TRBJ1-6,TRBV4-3,CASSQVGAHNSPLHF
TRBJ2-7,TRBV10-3,CAISESRTLNYEQYF
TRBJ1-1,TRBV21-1,CASSTGAARDTEAFF
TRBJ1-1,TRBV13,CASSLRGGTTEAFF
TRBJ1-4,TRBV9,CASSVDGQREKLFF
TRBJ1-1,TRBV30,CAFDRGNTEAFF
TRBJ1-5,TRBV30,CAWKGQGSNQPQHF
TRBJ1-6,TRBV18,CASSPRPGIDSPLHF
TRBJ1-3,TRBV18,CASSPGTGVGNTIYF
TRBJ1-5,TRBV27,CASSRTGLGNQPQHF